What follows are 17 T cell receptor beta chains derived from one specimen sequenced in a study of post-analysis software for immune sequencing data. Study-wide points: Included in a set of five TRBV segments more frequent in patients than controls were TRBV5-6, TRBV5-1 and TRBV20-1.

The library was made from cDNA and included unique molecular identifiers. Each CDR3 protein gets one entry after TCRdb re-called the PCR reads with MiXCR. The profile shows roughly 580,000 distinct CDR3 sequences, roughly 46% of them singletons. Their antigens remain unidentified. The specimen was blood. These receptors came from a girl under 18 with multiple sclerosis.

V gene TRBV20-1 combines with J gene TRBJ2-5; a weak D match, TRBD1 (6 bases). The V gene lost 6 bases and the J gene lost 5 bases, with 19 bases spanning the gap. Germline assignment: CDR1 DFQATT and CDR2 SNEGSKA (reference sequence). There are 14 residues in the CDR3. For the CDR3, the DNA is TGCAGTGCCACGAGGGACACCGGAAGGGAGACCCAGTACTTC. Translation: CSATRDTGRETQYF.

The gene calls are TRBV12-5 and TRBJ1-1; a weak D match, TRBD1 (5 bases). Germline CDR1 and CDR2: LGHNT and FRNRAP. CDR3 length: 15 amino acids. V shed 2 bases and J shed 3 bases, with 13 bases lying between them. In DNA, the CDR3 is TGTGCTAGTGGTTTGACAGGTTCCTTAGACACTGAAGCTTTCTTT. As protein: CASGLTGSLDTEAFF.

This clonotype has only a few counts. This sequence joins TRBV5-1 and TRBJ2-3; no reliable D call. The CDR3 totals 15 residues. V was cut by 4 bases and J by 3 bases, with 15 bases left in between. Per germline, CDR1 SGHRS and CDR2 YFSETQ. Here the CDR3 DNA reads TGCGCCAGCAGCCCGGACCCAGGAAGGACAGATACGCAGTATTTT. It yields the protein CASSPDPGRTDTQYF.

This clonotype was counted a few times. This chain uses TRBV6-6 with TRBJ1-1; 8 bases are shared with TRBD1. This CDR3 has 14 amino acids. V lost 4 bases, J lost 5 bases, and 6 bases stayed unmatched. The germline V gene has CDR1 MNHNY and CDR2 SVGAGI (reference sequence). The CDR3 spells CASSSQGARTEAFF. The DNA of the CDR3 is TGTGCCAGCAGTTCCCAGGGGGCAAGGACTGAAGCTTTCTTT.

At least ten counts were recorded for this clonotype. This sequence joins TRBV2 and TRBJ2-6; D is unresolved. This CDR3 has 14 residues. V lost 5 bases and J lost 0, with 5 bases in between. CDR1 SNHLY and CDR2 FYNNEI come from the germline V gene. CDR3 protein: CASSSDSGANVLTF. As DNA, the CDR3 is TGTGCCAGCAGTTCGGACTCTGGGGCCAACGTCCTGACTTTC.

This clonotype was seen ten or more times. The chain employs TRBV27 and TRBJ2-7; D may correspond to TRBD1 or TRBD2 (5 bases each). The V and J ends lost 2 bases and 3 bases respectively, with 14 bases between them. This CDR3 contains 15 residues. Looked up from germline, CDR1 is MNHEY and CDR2 is SMNVEV (reference sequence). CDR3 region: CASSLAAGSLYEQYF. For the CDR3, the DNA is TGTGCCAGCAGTTTAGCGGCAGGGAGCCTCTACGAGCAGTACTTC.

V usage is TRBV5-6 and J usage is TRBJ1-1; TRBD1 is a possible D gene (6 bases). Trimming removed 6 bases at V and 0 bases at J, with 15 bases between. Germline V gene sequence: CDR1 SGHDT, CDR2 YYEEEE. The CDR3 contains 15 residues. CDR3 nucleotides: TGTGCCAGCAAATCTACGGGACACCTGAACACTGAAGCTTTCTTT. This translates into CASKSTGHLNTEAFF.

The chain employs TRBV4-1 and TRBJ1-6; no reliable D call. The CDR3 is 15 amino acids. Trimming cost V 5 bases and J 5 bases, with 13 bases left between them. Germline loops: CDR1 MGHRA, CDR2 YSYEKL. CDR3 region: CASSSWQVDNSPLHF. As DNA, the CDR3 is TGCGCCAGCAGCTCATGGCAGGTAGATAATTCACCCCTCCACTTT.

The chain has TRBV7-9 and TRBJ2-3, with a weak D call TRBD1 (6 bases). V gave up 0 bases and J gave up 4 bases, with 17 bases separating them. The CDR3 contains 17 residues. CDR1 and CDR2 from the germline V gene are SEHNR and FQNEAQ (reference sequence). The CDR3 protein is CASSLARPGVRSDTQYF. CDR3 in DNA: TGTGCCAGCAGCTTAGCGCGGCCAGGGGTCCGCTCAGATACGCAGTATTTT. The full variable domain, with the rest looked up from reference TRBV7-9 and TRBJ2-3, is DTGVSQNPRHKITKRGQNVTFRCDPISEHNRLYWYRQTLGQGPEFLTYFQNEAQLEKSRLLSDRFSAERPKGSFSTLEIQRTEQGDSAMYLCASSLARPGVRSDTQYFGPGTRLTVL.

The chain uses TRBV12-3 or TRBV12-4 and TRBJ2-3, with TRBD2 matching 8 bases. Trimming at V came to 6 bases and at J to 0 bases, leaving 5 bases not matched to a gene. The CDR3 contains 15 residues. The CDR3 reads CASSQAGASTDTQYF. In DNA, the CDR3 is TGTGCCAGCAGCCAAGCGGGGGCTAGCACAGATACGCAGTATTTT.

A note on this clonotype: A clone one base away is much larger, so this may be a read error. The chain carries TRBV7-8 and TRBJ1-5; TRBD1 matches at 9 bases. The CDR3 has 14 amino acids. The ends lost 6 bases at V and 6 bases at J; junction bases unmatched: 6. Germline CDR1 reads SGHVS; CDR2 reads FQNEAQ. CDR3: CASSSGTGSQPQHF. Written as DNA, the CDR3 is TGTGCCAGCAGTTCCGGGACAGGGAGTCAGCCCCAGCATTTT.

The chain uses TRBV11-3 and TRBJ2-7; tentatively, D is TRBD2 (7 bases). Trimming left V 4 bases short and J 0 bases short, with 19 bases between. Germline V CDR1 and CDR2: SGHNT, YENEEA. The CDR3 sequence is 17 residues long. CDR3 bases: TGTGCCAGCAGCTCGGCGGGGGCCTTTGATAGCTCCTACGAGCAGTACTTC. Residues: CASSSAGAFDSSYEQYF.

This clonotype has ten or more counts. The junction departs from the called germline gene at one end, perhaps through a read error. The CDR3 region is CASSLYYEQFF. The CDR3 DNA sequence: TGTGCCAGCAGCCTCTACTATGAGCAGTTCTTC. The chain carries TRBV25-1 and TRBJ2-1; no reliable D call. The CDR3 spans 11 residues. Germline V gene sequence: CDR1 MGHDK, CDR2 SYGVNS.

This sequence joins TRBV12-3 or TRBV12-4 and TRBJ2-7; TRBD1 agrees at 7 bases. This CDR3 comprises 14 residues. Germline trimming cut 5 bases from V and 4 bases from J; bases unmatched to any gene: 8. DNA for the CDR3: TGTGCCAGCAGTCGCCGGGACAGTGAATACGAGCAGTACTTC. Residues: CASSRRDSEYEQYF.

The chain has TRBV10-3 and TRBJ2-7, with D maybe TRBD2 (6 bases). From germline, CDR1 is ENHRY and CDR2 SYGVKD. This CDR3 has 12 residues. Trimming took off 2 bases at V and 9 bases at J, with 11 bases between the two ends. The CDR3 coding sequence is TGTGCCATCAGTGAGGGGGACTCGTGGCAGTACTTC. Translated: CAISEGDSWQYF.

CDR3 in amino acids: CASSSGTSGRDEQFF. The CDR3 DNA reads as TGTGCCAGCAGTTCTGGGACTAGCGGGAGGGATGAGCAGTTCTTC. This sequence joins TRBV27 and TRBJ2-1; 16 nucleotides line up with TRBD2. CDR1 is MNHEY, CDR2 SMNVEV, per germline (reference sequence). The CDR3 contains 15 residues. V lost 4 bases, J lost 8 bases, and 2 bases stayed unmatched.

The genes are TRBV7-9 and TRBJ1-2; TRBD1 aligns across 8 bases. The CDR3 totals 14 residues. The germline gives CDR1 SEHNR, CDR2 FQNEAQ (reference sequence). V was clipped by 5 bases and J by 1 base; unmatched bases: 3. For the CDR3, the DNA is TGTGCCAGCAGCGGACAGGGACGTAACTATGGCTACACCTTC. Its translation: CASSGQGRNYGYTF.